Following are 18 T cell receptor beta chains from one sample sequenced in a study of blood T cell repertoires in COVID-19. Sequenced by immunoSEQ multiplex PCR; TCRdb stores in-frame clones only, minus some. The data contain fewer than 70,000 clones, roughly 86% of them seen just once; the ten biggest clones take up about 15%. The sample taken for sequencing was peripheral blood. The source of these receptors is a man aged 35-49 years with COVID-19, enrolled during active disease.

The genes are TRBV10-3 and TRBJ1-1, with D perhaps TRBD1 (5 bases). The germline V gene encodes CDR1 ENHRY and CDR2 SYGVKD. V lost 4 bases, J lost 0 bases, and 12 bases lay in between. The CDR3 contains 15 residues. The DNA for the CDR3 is TGTGCCATCAGTGGGGGGGACCGATTGAACACTGAAGCTTTCTTT. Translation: CAISGGDRLNTEAFF.

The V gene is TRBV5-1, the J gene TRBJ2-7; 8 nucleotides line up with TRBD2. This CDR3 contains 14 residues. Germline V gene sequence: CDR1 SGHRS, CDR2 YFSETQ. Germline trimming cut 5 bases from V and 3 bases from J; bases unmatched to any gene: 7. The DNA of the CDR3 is TGCGCCAGCAGTTATCAGAGCGGGGGCTACGAGCAGTACTTC. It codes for CASSYQSGGYEQYF.

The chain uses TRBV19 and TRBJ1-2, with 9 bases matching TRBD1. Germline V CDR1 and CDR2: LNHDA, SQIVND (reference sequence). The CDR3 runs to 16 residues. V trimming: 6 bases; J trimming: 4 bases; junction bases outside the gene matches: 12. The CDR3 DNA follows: TGTGCCAGTAGGCAGAAGGCGGGACAGGGTGGCTATGGCTACACCTTC. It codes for CASRQKAGQGGYGYTF. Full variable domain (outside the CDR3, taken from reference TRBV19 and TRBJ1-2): DGGITQSPKYLFRKEGQNVTLSCEQNLNHDAMYWYRQDPGQGLRLIYYSQIVNDFQKGDIAEGYSVSREKKESFPLTVTSAQKNPTAFYLCASRQKAGQGGYGYTFGSGTRLTVV.

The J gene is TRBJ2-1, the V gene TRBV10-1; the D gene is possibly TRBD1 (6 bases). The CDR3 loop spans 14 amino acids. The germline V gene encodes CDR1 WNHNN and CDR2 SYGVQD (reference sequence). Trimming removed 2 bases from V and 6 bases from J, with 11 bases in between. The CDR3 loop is CASSEVGAGNEQFF. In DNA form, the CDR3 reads TGCGCCAGCAGTGAGGTGGGGGCGGGCAATGAGCAGTTCTTC.

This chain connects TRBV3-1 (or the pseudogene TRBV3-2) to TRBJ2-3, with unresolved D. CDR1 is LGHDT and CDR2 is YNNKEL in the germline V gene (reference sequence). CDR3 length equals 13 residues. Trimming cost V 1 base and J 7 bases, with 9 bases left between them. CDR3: CASSQGPQHTQYF. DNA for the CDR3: TGTGCCAGCAGCCAAGGGCCCCAACATACGCAGTATTTT.

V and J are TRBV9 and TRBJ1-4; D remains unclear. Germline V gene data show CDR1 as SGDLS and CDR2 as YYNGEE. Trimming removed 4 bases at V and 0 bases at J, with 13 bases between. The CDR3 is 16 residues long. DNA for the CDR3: TGTGCCAGCAGCCCCCGACACCGATCAACTAATGAAAAACTGTTTTTT. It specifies CASSPRHRSTNEKLFF.

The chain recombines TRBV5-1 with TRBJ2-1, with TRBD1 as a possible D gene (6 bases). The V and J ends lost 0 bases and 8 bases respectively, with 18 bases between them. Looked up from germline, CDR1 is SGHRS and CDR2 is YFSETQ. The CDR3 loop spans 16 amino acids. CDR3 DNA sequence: TGCGCCAGCAGCTTGGATCAGAGGGGGTTCACTCATGAGCAGTTCTTC. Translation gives CASSLDQRGFTHEQFF.

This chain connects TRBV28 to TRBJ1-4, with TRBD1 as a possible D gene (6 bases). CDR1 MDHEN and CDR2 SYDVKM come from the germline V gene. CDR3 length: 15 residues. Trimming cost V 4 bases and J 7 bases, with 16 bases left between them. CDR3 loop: CASSSLQGGGEKLFF. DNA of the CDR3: TGTGCCAGCAGTTCCTTACAGGGAGGGGGTGAAAAACTGTTTTTT.

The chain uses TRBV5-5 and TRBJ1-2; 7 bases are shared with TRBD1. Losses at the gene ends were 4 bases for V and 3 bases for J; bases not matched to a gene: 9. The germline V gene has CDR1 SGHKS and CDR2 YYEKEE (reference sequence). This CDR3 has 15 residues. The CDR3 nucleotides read TGTGCCAGCAGCCCTAATATCAGGGGGGACTATGGCTACACCTTC. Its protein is CASSPNIRGDYGYTF.

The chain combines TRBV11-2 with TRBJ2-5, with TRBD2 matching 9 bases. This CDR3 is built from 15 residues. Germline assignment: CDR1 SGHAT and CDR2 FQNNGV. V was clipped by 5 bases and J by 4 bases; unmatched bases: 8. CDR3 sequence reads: CASSPGLALRETQYF. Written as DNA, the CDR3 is TGTGCCAGCAGCCCAGGACTAGCGTTGAGAGAGACCCAGTACTTC.

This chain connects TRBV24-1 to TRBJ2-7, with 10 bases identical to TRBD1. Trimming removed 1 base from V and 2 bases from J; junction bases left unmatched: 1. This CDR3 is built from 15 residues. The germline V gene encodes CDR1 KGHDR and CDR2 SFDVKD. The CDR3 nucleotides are TGTGCCACCAGTGATTTAGGGACAGGGGCCTACGAGCAGTACTTC. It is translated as CATSDLGTGAYEQYF.

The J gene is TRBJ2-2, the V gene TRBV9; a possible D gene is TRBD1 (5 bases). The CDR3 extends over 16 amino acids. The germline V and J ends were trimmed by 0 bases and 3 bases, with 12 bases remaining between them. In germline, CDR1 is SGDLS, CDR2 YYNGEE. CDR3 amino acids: CASSVVRTIYTGELFF. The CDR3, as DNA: TGTGCCAGCAGCGTAGTTCGGACAATTTACACCGGGGAGCTGTTTTTT. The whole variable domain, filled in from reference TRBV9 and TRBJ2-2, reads DSGVTQTPKHLITATGQRVTLRCSPRSGDLSVYWYQQSLDQGLQFLIQYYNGEERAKGNILERFSAQQFPDLHSELNLSSLELGDSALYFCASSVVRTIYTGELFFGEGSRLTVL.

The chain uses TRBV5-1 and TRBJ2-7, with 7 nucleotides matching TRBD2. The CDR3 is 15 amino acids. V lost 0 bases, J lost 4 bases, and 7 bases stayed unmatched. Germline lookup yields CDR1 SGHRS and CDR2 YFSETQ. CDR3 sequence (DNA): TGCGCCAGCAGCTTGGGAGCGGGACCCCTTTACGAGCAGTACTTC. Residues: CASSLGAGPLYEQYF.

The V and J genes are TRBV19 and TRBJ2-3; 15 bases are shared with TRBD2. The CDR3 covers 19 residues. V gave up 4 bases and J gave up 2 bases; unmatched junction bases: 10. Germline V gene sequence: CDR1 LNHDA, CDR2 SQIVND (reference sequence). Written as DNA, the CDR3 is TGTGCCAGTAGTACCACCTGGACTAGCGGGGGGGCCGTCACAGATACGCAGTATTTT. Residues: CASSTTWTSGGAVTDTQYF.

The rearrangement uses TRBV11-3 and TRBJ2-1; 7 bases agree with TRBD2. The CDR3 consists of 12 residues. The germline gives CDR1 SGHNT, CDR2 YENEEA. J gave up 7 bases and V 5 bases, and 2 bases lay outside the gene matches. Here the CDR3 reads CASSLSGNEQFF. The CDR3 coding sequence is TGTGCCAGCAGCCTTAGCGGGAATGAGCAGTTCTTC.

The CDR3 DNA reads as TGTGCCAGCAGCGTAGGCGGGAGGGGTCGAAACACCATATATTTT. It yields the protein CASSVGGRGRNTIYF. This chain joins TRBV9 and TRBJ1-3; possible D gene TRBD1, 5 bases. The CDR3 is 15 amino acids. V lost 0 bases, J lost 5 bases, and 12 bases lay in between. The germline gives CDR1 SGDLS, CDR2 YYNGEE.

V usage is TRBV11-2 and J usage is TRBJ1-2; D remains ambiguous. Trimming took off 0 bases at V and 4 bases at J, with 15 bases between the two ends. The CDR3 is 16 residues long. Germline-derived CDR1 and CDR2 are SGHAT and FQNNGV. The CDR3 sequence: CASSLDLLLTVYGYTF. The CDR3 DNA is TGTGCCAGCAGCTTAGATTTGTTGCTAACAGTCTATGGCTACACCTTC.

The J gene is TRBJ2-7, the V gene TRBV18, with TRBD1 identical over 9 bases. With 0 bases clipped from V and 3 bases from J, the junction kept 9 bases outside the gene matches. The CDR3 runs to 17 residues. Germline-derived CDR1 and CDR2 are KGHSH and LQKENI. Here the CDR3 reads CASSPPGGTGMHYEQYF. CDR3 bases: TGTGCCAGCTCACCACCGGGGGGGACAGGGATGCACTACGAGCAGTACTTC.